The source of this T cell receptor beta chain is a study of cytomegalovirus exposure and HLA in healthy donors. Germline values: CDR1 SGHDT, CDR2 YYEEEE. CDR3 size: 14 residues. Trimming stripped 0 bases from V and 3 bases from J, with 9 bases between. Primers included in the PCR were 60 Vbeta and 13 Jbeta primers. Assay used: immunoSEQ multiplex PCR; TCRdb lists only in-frame clones, some missing. Here the sample spans around 180,000 clones, approximately 83% being singletons. Regarding this clone: Its target is not known.

Regarding the study as a whole: Among the sequence variants, a highly shared cluster was likely an artifact of sequencing. A missense DCLRE1C variant was associated with V- and J-gene trimming of TCR beta chains in a later analysis, and an independent cohort replicated the association. With DRB1 most and HLA-C fewest, TCR association rates differed between HLA loci in a later analysis. The study labeled 150 or so TCR beta chains cytomegalovirus-associated.

This chain links TRBV5-6 with TRBJ1-2, with D unresolved. Input material: PBMCs. This clonotype was obtained from a boy aged 2 to 10 in good health and CMV-seronegative. CDR3 sequence (DNA): TGTGCCAGCAGCTTGGGGCTCGCAGACTATGGCTACACCTTC. Protein sequence: CASSLGLADYGYTF.